The 6 T cell receptor beta chains in this list originate from one sample, sequenced in a study of shared clonotypes between healthy human individuals. TCRdb's table, derived via immunoSEQ multiplex PCR, lists solely in-frame clones and lacks some. Of some 2,500,000 clones detected, less than 95% appear once; the ten largest clones hold 0.37%. What was sequenced was naive CD4+ T cells from PBMCs. This sample's subset: CD45RA+ positively selected. Receptor source: a man aged 18 to 35 in good health. Some clones in this sample may be carry-over from other donors' samples.

V usage is TRBV2 and J usage is TRBJ2-4, with D possibly being TRBD2 (5 bases). The length of the CDR3 is 15 residues. V lost 5 bases to trimming and J lost 0 bases, with 11 bases between them. The V gene's germline CDR1 is SNHLY and CDR2 FYNNEI. CDR3 in DNA: TGTGCCAGCAGTACTGAGGGTCTAGCCAAAAACATTCAGTACTTC. Encoded protein: CASSTEGLAKNIQYF.

V and J are TRBV2 and TRBJ1-2, with D perhaps matching TRBD1 (6 bases). The CDR3 covers 12 residues. Trimming left V 7 bases short and J 12 bases short, with 18 bases between. CDR1 is SNHLY and CDR2 is FYNNEI in the germline V gene. The CDR3 DNA reads TGTGCCAGCACCGGGCTAACAGGGAGTCACACCTTC. It translates to CASTGLTGSHTF.

This clone came up once. V gene TRBV30 combines with J gene TRBJ2-7, with D maybe TRBD2 (7 bases). There are 14 residues in the CDR3. The germline V gene encodes CDR1 GTSNPN and CDR2 SVGIG (reference sequence). V was clipped by 5 bases and J by 4 bases, with 18 bases between them. The DNA for the CDR3 is TGTGCCTGGGGCCCTTTGGGGGGGCGGTACGAGCAGTACTTC. Encoded protein: CAWGPLGGRYEQYF. The full variable domain, in which reference TRBV30 and TRBJ2-7 provide the parts outside the CDR3, is SQTIHQWPATLVQPVGSPLSLECTVEGTSNPNLYWYRQAAGRGLQLLFYSVGIGQISSEVPQNLSASRPQDRQFILSSKKLLLSDSGFYLCAWGPLGGRYEQYFGPGTRLTVT.

This sequence joins TRBV6-6 and TRBJ1-2; D is unclear. CDR3 length equals 16 residues. Trimming took 6 bases from V and 5 from J, leaving 22 bases between them. CDR1 and CDR2 (germline): MNHNY, SVGAGI (reference sequence). The CDR3 protein is CASSHPTSGGDYGYTF. The CDR3 nucleotides are TGTGCCAGCAGCCACCCCACCTCCGGAGGCGATTATGGCTACACCTTC.

This chain uses TRBV5-1 with TRBJ2-1; 12 bases agree with TRBD2. CDR3 length equals 17 residues. J was trimmed by 9 bases and V by 0 bases; bases with no gene match: 10. Germline V lookup: CDR1 SGHRS, CDR2 YFSETQ. CDR3 coding DNA: TGCGCCAGCAGCTTGGGTCTAGCGGGAGGGCCGGGTGGTGAGCAGTTCTTC. This translates into CASSLGLAGGPGGEQFF.

The V gene is TRBV9, the J gene TRBJ2-3; D not certain. CDR3 length equals 13 residues. Germline CDR1 reads SGDLS; CDR2 reads YYNGEE. V was shortened by 5 bases and J by 3 bases, with 10 bases between the two germline ends. This chain's CDR3 is CASSNYQTDTQYF. In DNA form, the CDR3 reads TGTGCCAGCAGTAACTACCAAACAGATACGCAGTATTTT.